The rows below give T cell receptor beta chains drawn from one sample of a study of cytomegalovirus exposure and HLA in healthy donors. Some clones are missing from TCRdb's copy, which holds only in-frame ones; the method was immunoSEQ multiplex PCR. Among about 130,000 clones listed, 80% to 90% were seen once. Sequenced: PBMCs. These receptors were taken from a woman aged 18-29 years in good health and CMV-seropositive. Both conserved end residues are part of each CDR3. A D gene is named only where the DNA matches it firmly.

d_call,v_call,j_call,cdr3_aa
TRBD1,TRBV7-9,TRBJ2-5,CASSLGTGGQETQYF
.,TRBV5-1,TRBJ2-7,CASSLGSTTTYEQYF
TRBD2,TRBV6-5,TRBJ2-7,CASSYAGEAYEQYF
TRBD1,TRBV19,TRBJ1-5,CASSIQGGLEQPQHF
TRBD1,TRBV30,TRBJ2-5,CAWVSRQGEGETQYF
.,TRBV7-6,TRBJ1-5,CASSPSSGYSNQPQHF
.,TRBV9,TRBJ2-5,CASSVVREGTQYF
TRBD1,TRBV2,TRBJ2-5,CASSEAGWDRVHF
TRBD2,TRBV2,TRBJ2-3,CASSKLAVSTDTQYF
TRBD1,TRBV5-1,TRBJ1-2,CASSQPGQGGRGGYTF
TRBD2,TRBV7-7,TRBJ2-5,CASSLVAGLWETQYF
.,TRBV29-1,TRBJ1-3,CSVVQGIAGNTIYF
.,TRBV7-2,TRBJ2-3,CASSLVTASDTQYF
TRBD1,TRBV30,TRBJ1-4,CAWSKGAEYEKLFF
.,TRBV15,TRBJ2-7,CATSRHLDSYEQYF
.,TRBV6-5,TRBJ2-1,CASSRPESYNEQFF
.,TRBV6-4,TRBJ2-3,CASSESGTDTQYF
.,TRBV10-2,TRBJ2-7,CATPSVTNPEQYF
TRBD2,TRBV29-1,TRBJ2-3,CSVTSGGGNTQYF
.,TRBV7-9,TRBJ1-1,CASSWLDTEAFF
.,TRBV6-1,TRBJ1-5,CASSEYPNQPQHF
TRBD1,TRBV2,TRBJ1-3,CASTLGQVELGNTIYF
.,TRBV7-6,TRBJ1-2,CASSSLTVDSYGYTF
.,TRBV27,TRBJ2-1,CASSSMGWQGPQLGQFF
.,TRBV7-6,TRBJ2-2,CASAPGWDRGTGELFF
TRBD2,TRBV14,TRBJ2-1,CASSHGTSGGHNEQFF
.,TRBV4-1,TRBJ1-5,CASSQGVETGKHF
.,TRBV4-1,TRBJ1-4,CASSFRTDLIATNEKLFF
.,TRBV2,TRBJ1-5,CASRMTDYSNQPQHF
.,TRBV12-5,TRBJ1-1,CASGLEDRTEAFF
.,TRBV28,TRBJ2-5,CATGGLQETQYF
TRBD1,TRBV5-1,TRBJ2-2,CASSRDRGNGELFF
TRBD1,TRBV27,TRBJ1-2,CASRGTGGANGYTF
TRBD1,TRBV4-1,TRBJ1-1,CASSQATDRVITEAFF
TRBD1,TRBV6-1,TRBJ1-4,CASSVTGGEGKLFF
.,TRBV9,TRBJ1-2,CASSVVEDYGYTF
TRBD2,TRBV5-6,TRBJ2-7,CASSLEGGRYEQYF
.,TRBV6-5,TRBJ2-3,CASSSYSSTDTQYF
.,TRBV5-1,TRBJ2-2,CASSSGEYTGELFF
TRBD2,TRBV28,TRBJ2-3,CASSYRTSGGTDTQYF
.,TRBV27,TRBJ2-7,CASSPTRDEQYF
.,TRBV27,TRBJ2-7,CASSHLGGVYEQYF
TRBD1,TRBV6-7,TRBJ1-5,CASSYAGEQGAYDQPQHF
TRBD2,TRBV7-9,TRBJ2-1,CASSPGGGGAKYNEQFF
.,TRBV10-1,TRBJ2-1,CASSESPRGEQFF
TRBD1,TRBV28,TRBJ2-5,CASSPRTGEETQYF
TRBD1,TRBV6-6,TRBJ1-4,CASNHRGRNEKLFF
.,TRBV29-1,TRBJ2-5,CSVEPRGQETQYF
TRBD2,TRBV13,TRBJ2-3,CASSGGLAGTDTQYF
TRBD2,TRBV6-1,TRBJ2-3,CASSEGAGGTDTQYF
.,TRBV18,TRBJ1-1,CASSPMRNTEAFF
TRBD2,TRBV11-2,.,CASSSWGGNEQYF
.,TRBV5-1,TRBJ1-3,CASSGAPPSSGNTIYF
.,TRBV11-2,TRBJ2-7,CASSIPGPYYEQYF